This TCR beta chain was sequenced during a study of response to subunit inactivated influenza vaccine. From the RT-PCR reads, TCRdb called clonotypes with MiXCR, one entry per CDR3 protein. The table lists approximately 200,000 distinct CDR3 sequences, approximately 14% of them singletons. The CDR3 has 14 residues. V dropped 10 bases and J dropped 5 bases, with 20 bases sitting between them. Germline assignment: CDR1 MNHEY and CDR2 SVGEGT. This clonotype was sampled from a man in his fifties or sixties who received an inactivated influenza vaccine. V gene TRBV6-2 or TRBV6-3 combines with J gene TRBJ2-5; D remains unclear. This specimen consisted of CD8+ T cells sorted from PBMCs, obtained approximately 5 days after vaccination. The CDR3 DNA is TGTGCCACCGGTGGACGGGTTCTGGAGGAGACCCAGTACTTC. It is translated as CATGGRVLEETQYF.